These T cell receptor beta chains were read from a single sample in a study of chemoradiotherapy in HPV16-positive cancers. Sequencing used immunoSEQ multiplex PCR; TCRdb keeps in-frame clones, though not all of them. This sample has 16,000 or so clones; more than 60% occur once, and the top ten carry more than 8%. The sample was gathered from a patient who underwent chemoradiotherapy. These receptors came from a human donor with HPV-associated anogenital cancer. Both conserved end residues are part of each CDR3. Fields, in order: D gene, J gene, clone size, CDR3 length, V gene, CDR3 DNA, CDR3 protein. The D gene is left open where the match is weak. Clone size is given for some rows only: seen once, a few or many times, or a class if the clone is expanded.

D: .; J: TRBJ1-1; size: .; length: 12; V: TRBV30; DNA: TGTGCCTGGACGGGGGGGTATCTTAAAGCTTTCTTT; CDR3: CAWTGGYLKAFF
D: .; J: TRBJ1-5; size: .; length: 15; V: TRBV28; DNA: TGTGCCAGCAGTTTATCCCCGGCGAACAATCAGCCCCAGCATTTT; CDR3: CASSLSPANNQPQHF
D: .; J: TRBJ1-1; size: .; length: 13; V: TRBV7-2; DNA: TGTGCCAGCAGCTTATTCCGGGCCCCTGAAGCTTTCTTT; CDR3: CASSLFRAPEAFF
D: .; J: TRBJ1-2; size: .; length: 13; V: TRBV27; DNA: TGTGCCAGCGGAAACTCAGCACCCTATGGCTACACCTTC; CDR3: CASGNSAPYGYTF
D: TRBD2; J: TRBJ2-5; size: .; length: 15; V: TRBV2; DNA: TGTGCCAGCCGCCAGTGGGACTACGGAACAGAGACCCAGTACTTC; CDR3: CASRQWDYGTETQYF
D: .; J: TRBJ2-3; size: .; length: 14; V: TRBV30; DNA: TGTGCCTGGCAACCAACTAGTTTTTCTGATACGCAGTATTTT; CDR3: CAWQPTSFSDTQYF
D: .; J: TRBJ1-4; size: .; length: 14; V: TRBV7-9; DNA: TGTGCCAGCAGCTTAAGGCAGGGTAATGAAAAACTGTTTTTT; CDR3: CASSLRQGNEKLFF
D: .; J: TRBJ1-1; size: .; length: 14; V: TRBV2; DNA: TGTGCCAGCAGGGCCGGGACACAGAACACTGAAGCTTTCTTT; CDR3: CASRAGTQNTEAFF
D: TRBD1; J: TRBJ1-6; size: .; length: 18; V: TRBV4-3; DNA: TGCGCCAGCAGCCAAGGATGGAGCTTGGGACAGGGACGATCACCCCTCCACTTT; CDR3: CASSQGWSLGQGRSPLHF
D: .; J: TRBJ2-7; size: once; length: 12; V: TRBV5-6; DNA: TGTGCCAGCAGCTGGACCGCCTACGAGCAGTACTTC; CDR3: CASSWTAYEQYF
D: .; J: TRBJ2-6; size: .; length: 14; V: TRBV19; DNA: TGTGCCAGTAGTACCCTCTCTGGGGCCAACGTCCTGACTTTC; CDR3: CASSTLSGANVLTF
D: .; J: TRBJ1-2; size: few; length: 11; V: TRBV20-1; DNA: TGCAGTCCTCTAGGGGGGGAGGGCTACACCTTC; CDR3: CSPLGGEGYTF
D: .; J: TRBJ2-2; size: .; length: 13; V: TRBV7-8; DNA: TGTGCCAGCAGCTTCCGCTTAGCCGGGGAGCTGTTTTTT; CDR3: CASSFRLAGELFF
D: .; J: TRBJ2-3; size: .; length: 14; V: TRBV7-9; DNA: TGTGCCAGCAGTCAAGGGGCTAGCACAGATACGCAGTATTTT; CDR3: CASSQGASTDTQYF
D: .; J: TRBJ2-7; size: .; length: 13; V: TRBV7-2; DNA: TGTGCCAGCAGCTTAAGGGGGGCCTACGAGCAGTACTTC; CDR3: CASSLRGAYEQYF
D: TRBD2; J: TRBJ2-1; size: once; length: 14; V: TRBV2; DNA: TGTGCCAGTAGTAAGGGACTAGCGGTTAATGAGCAGTTCTTC; CDR3: CASSKGLAVNEQFF
D: TRBD1; J: TRBJ1-1; size: once; length: 14; V: TRBV6-5; DNA: TGTGCCAGCAGTTCCGGGACAGGGGTTACTGAAGCTTTCTTT; CDR3: CASSSGTGVTEAFF